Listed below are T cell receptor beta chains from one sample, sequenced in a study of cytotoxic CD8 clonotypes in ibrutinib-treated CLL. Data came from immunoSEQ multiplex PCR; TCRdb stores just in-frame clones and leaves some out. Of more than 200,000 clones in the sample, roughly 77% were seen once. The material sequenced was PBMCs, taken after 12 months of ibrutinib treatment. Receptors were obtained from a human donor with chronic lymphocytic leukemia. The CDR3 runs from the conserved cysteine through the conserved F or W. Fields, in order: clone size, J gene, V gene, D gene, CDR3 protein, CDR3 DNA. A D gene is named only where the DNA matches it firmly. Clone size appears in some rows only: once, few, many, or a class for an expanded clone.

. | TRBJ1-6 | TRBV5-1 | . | CASSRIGGLDNSPLHF | TGCGCCAGCAGCCGGATTGGGGGTCTAGATAATTCACCCCTCCACTTT
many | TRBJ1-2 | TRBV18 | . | CASSPGFYGYTF | TGTGCCAGCTCACCTGGGTTTTATGGCTACACCTTC
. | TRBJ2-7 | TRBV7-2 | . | CASSQVRGYEQYF | TGCGCCAGCAGCCAAGTACGGGGCTACGAGCAGTACTTC
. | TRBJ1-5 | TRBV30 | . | CAWTHQANQPQHF | TGTGCCTGGACACACCAAGCCAATCAGCCCCAGCATTTT
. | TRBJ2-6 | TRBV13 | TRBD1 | CASSRRGSGANVLTF | TGTGCCAGCAGCCGCAGGGGGTCGGGGGCCAACGTCCTGACTTTC
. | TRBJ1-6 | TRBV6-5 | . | CASSKFGGLPLHF | TGTGCCAGCAGTAAATTCGGGGGGTTACCCCTCCACTTT
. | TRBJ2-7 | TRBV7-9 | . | CASSREAYEQYF | TGTGCCAGCAGCCGCGAGGCCTACGAGCAGTACTTC
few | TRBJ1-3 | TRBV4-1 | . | CASSLVHGVGNTIYF | TGCGCCAGCAGCCTCGTACATGGGGTTGGAAACACCATATATTTT
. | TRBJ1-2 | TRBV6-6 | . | CASSPDRTYGYTF | TGTGCCAGCAGCCCGGACAGAACTTATGGCTACACCTTC
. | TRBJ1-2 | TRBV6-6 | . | CASTAGNYGYTF | TGTGCCAGCACCGCTGGCAACTATGGCTACACCTTC
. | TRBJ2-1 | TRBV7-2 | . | CASRQRTVSYNEQFF | TGTGCCAGCAGACAAAGGACAGTCTCCTACAATGAGCAGTTCTTC
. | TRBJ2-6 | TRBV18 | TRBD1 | CASSPTGNSGANVLTF | TGTGCCAGCTCACCGACAGGGAACTCTGGGGCCAACGTCCTGACTTTC
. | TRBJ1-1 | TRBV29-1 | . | CSVFLGRNTEAFF | TGCAGCGTTTTCCTAGGGAGGAACACTGAAGCTTTCTTT
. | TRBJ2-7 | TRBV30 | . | CAWSPGLDYEQYF | TGTGCCTGGAGTCCGGGACTCGACTACGAGCAGTACTTC
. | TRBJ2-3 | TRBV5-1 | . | CASSLGLATDTQYF | TGCGCCAGCAGCTTGGGCTTAGCAACAGATACGCAGTATTTT
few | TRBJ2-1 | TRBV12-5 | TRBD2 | CATEFGVAGEQFF | TGTGCTACCGAATTTGGGGTAGCGGGGGAGCAGTTCTTC
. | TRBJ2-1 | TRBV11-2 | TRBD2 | CASSLRTSVGYNEQFF | TGTGCCAGCAGCCTAAGGACTAGCGTAGGTTACAATGAGCAGTTCTTC
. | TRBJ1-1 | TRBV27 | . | CASSTRGYEAEAFF | TGTGCCAGCAGCACCAGGGGTTACGAGGCTGAAGCTTTCTTT
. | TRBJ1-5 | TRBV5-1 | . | CASSLGPRSNQPQHF | TGCGCCAGCAGCTTGGGGCCGAGGAGCAATCAGCCCCAGCATTTT
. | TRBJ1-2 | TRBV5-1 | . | CASSTDLGGYTF | TGCGCCAGCAGCACGGACTTGGGGGGCTACACCTTC
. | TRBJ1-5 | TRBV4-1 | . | CASSQVDSREKPQHF | TGCGCCAGCAGCCAGGTAGACAGTCGGGAAAAGCCCCAGCATTTT
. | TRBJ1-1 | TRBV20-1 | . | CSAQSHTEAFF | TGCAGTGCGCAGAGCCACACTGAAGCTTTCTTT
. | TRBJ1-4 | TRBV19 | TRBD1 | CASSAGQGTFSNEKLFF | TGTGCCAGTAGTGCAGGACAGGGGACCTTTAGTAATGAAAAACTGTTTTTT
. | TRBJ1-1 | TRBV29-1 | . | CSVWGGGGTEAFF | TGCAGCGTGTGGGGTGGAGGAGGGACTGAAGCTTTCTTT
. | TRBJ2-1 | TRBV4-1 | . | CATSGRSSYNEQFF | TGCGCCACCTCTGGGAGGAGCTCCTACAATGAGCAGTTCTTC
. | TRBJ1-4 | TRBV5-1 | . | CASSLGWVGNREKLFF | TGCGCCAGCAGCTTGGGATGGGTAGGGAATCGGGAAAAACTGTTTTTT
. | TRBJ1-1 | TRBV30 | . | CAWSVPAGVTEAFF | TGTGCCTGGAGTGTACCGGCAGGGGTGACTGAAGCTTTCTTT
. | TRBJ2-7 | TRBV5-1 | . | CASSLGVPRTYEQYF | TGCGCCAGCAGCTTGGGTGTACCCAGAACCTACGAGCAGTACTTC
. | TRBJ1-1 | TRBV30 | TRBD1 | CAWSVRRQGGSRNTEAFF | TGTGCCTGGAGTGTAAGGAGACAGGGAGGGAGTAGAAACACTGAAGCTTTCTTT
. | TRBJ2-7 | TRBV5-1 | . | CASSFSAGDYEQYF | TGCGCCAGCAGCTTTTCAGCAGGGGACTACGAGCAGTACTTC
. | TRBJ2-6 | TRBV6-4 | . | CASSNQVSGANVLTF | TGTGCCAGCAGTAACCAGGTCTCTGGGGCCAACGTCCTGACTTTC
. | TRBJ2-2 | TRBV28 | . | CASSSPPAGELFF | TGTGCCAGCAGTTCCCCTCCGGCCGGGGAGCTGTTTTTT
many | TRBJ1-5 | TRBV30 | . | CAWSADSHSNQPQHF | TGTGCCTGGAGCGCAGACAGTCATAGCAATCAGCCCCAGCATTTT
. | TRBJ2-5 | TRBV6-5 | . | CASTGGEADQETQYF | TGTGCCAGCACAGGGGGGGAGGCGGACCAAGAGACCCAGTACTTC
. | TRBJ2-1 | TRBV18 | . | CASSYRVQDSYNEQFF | TGTGCCAGCTCTTACCGGGTTCAAGACTCCTACAATGAGCAGTTCTTC
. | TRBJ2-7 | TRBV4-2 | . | CASSQQGERYEQYF | TGTGCCAGCAGCCAACAGGGCGAGCGATACGAGCAGTACTTC
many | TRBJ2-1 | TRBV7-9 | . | CASSALRDHNEQFF | TGTGCCAGCAGCGCGCTCCGGGACCACAATGAGCAGTTCTTC
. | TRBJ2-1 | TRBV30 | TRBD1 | CAWSVRDRDMNEQFF | TGTGCCTGGAGTGTACGGGACAGGGACATGAATGAGCAGTTCTTC
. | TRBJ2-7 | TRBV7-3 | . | CASSLDNGNYEQYF | TGTGCCAGCAGTTTGGACAATGGGAACTACGAGCAGTACTTC
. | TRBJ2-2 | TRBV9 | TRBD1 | CASSGLQGALAGELFF | TGTGCCAGCAGCGGACTTCAGGGGGCCCTCGCCGGGGAGCTGTTTTTT
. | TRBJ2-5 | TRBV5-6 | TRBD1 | CASSPLGTGKETQYF | TGTGCCAGCAGCCCCCTCGGGACAGGCAAAGAGACCCAGTACTTC
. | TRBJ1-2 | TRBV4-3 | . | CASSRETGLNYGYTF | TGCGCCAGCAGCCGAGAGACAGGACTAAACTATGGCTACACCTTC
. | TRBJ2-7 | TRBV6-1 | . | CATSRTWGYEQYF | TGTGCCACCTCGAGGACTTGGGGCTACGAGCAGTACTTC
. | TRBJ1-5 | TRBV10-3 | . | CAISESDRGQPQHF | TGTGCCATCAGTGAGTCGGACCGGGGGCAGCCCCAGCATTTT
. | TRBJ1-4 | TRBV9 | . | CASSALGSNEKLFF | TGTGCCAGCAGCGCCCTTGGATCGAACGAAAAACTGTTTTTT
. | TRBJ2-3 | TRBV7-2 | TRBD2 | CASSRLAGVSTDTQYF | TGTGCCAGCAGCCGTCTAGCGGGAGTTTCCACAGATACGCAGTATTTT
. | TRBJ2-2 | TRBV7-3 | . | CATRTGLNTGELFF | TGTGCCACCCGAACGGGACTTAACACCGGGGAGCTGTTTTTT